The sequence of this T cell receptor (beta chain) was determined in a study of T cell responses to AZD1222 COVID-19 vaccine. The overall study: Whether given at about 4 or about 12 weeks, second doses were pooled. Study-wide points: Baseline seropositives among AZD1222 recipients totaled only six or seven.

Sequencing used immunoSEQ multiplex PCR; TCRdb keeps in-frame clones, though not all of them. The data show fewer than 200,000 clones, with over 80% seen just once and 1.9% held by the top ten. Trimming took off 1 base at V and 6 bases at J, with 12 bases between the two ends. Germline assignment: CDR1 MNHEY and CDR2 SVGEGT. The CDR3 runs to 14 residues. As concerns this clone: Its target is unknown.

This sequence joins TRBV6-2 or TRBV6-3 and TRBJ1-2; D ambiguous. Sequenced here: peripheral blood, sampled on day 0 of AZD1222 vaccination. The TCR sequence derives from an adult in good health. The CDR3 loop is CASSYYGSSNGYTF. CDR3 nucleotides: TGTGCCAGCAGTTACTACGGCTCCAGCAATGGCTACACCTTC.